The 11 T cell receptor beta chains presented below share a single source sample, sequenced in a study of blood T cell repertoires in COVID-19. Profiled with immunoSEQ multiplex PCR; TCRdb holds only in-frame clones, not every one. The sample yields roughly 200,000 clones, 80% to 90% seen once. Input material: PBMCs or T cells enriched from blood (not recorded which). These TCRs come from a woman aged 40-49 years with acute COVID-19.

This clone was seen once. The V call is TRBV5-5, the J call TRBJ1-1, with D unresolved. This CDR3 spans 16 amino acids. Trimming took 0 bases from V and 1 from J, leaving 13 bases between them. Germline lookup yields CDR1 SGHKS and CDR2 YYEKEE (reference sequence). The CDR3 nucleotides are TGTGCCAGCAGCTTGGGGCCCGGGGAAGAGAACACTGAAGCTTTCTTT. This gives the protein CASSLGPGEENTEAFF.

V gene TRBV2 combines with J gene TRBJ2-3; 7 bases map to TRBD2. Trimming cost V 7 bases and J 0 bases; bases outside gene matches: 7. Germline V gene data show CDR1 as SNHLY and CDR2 as FYNNEI. The CDR3 has 15 residues. The CDR3: CASTRGGSSTDTQYF. In DNA, the CDR3 is TGTGCCAGCACTCGCGGCGGGAGTAGCACAGATACGCAGTATTTT.

The chain links TRBV9 to TRBJ2-3; D is unresolved. This CDR3 contains 14 residues. Germline V gene sequence: CDR1 SGDLS, CDR2 YYNGEE. The V end lost 0 bases, the J end lost 2 bases, and 7 bases lay between the germline ends. The CDR3 sequence: CASSVGVFTDTQYF. CDR3 nucleotides: TGTGCCAGCAGCGTAGGCGTTTTCACAGATACGCAGTATTTT.

V usage is TRBV27 and J usage is TRBJ1-2, with D maybe TRBD1 (5 bases). Trimming took off 6 bases at V and 6 bases at J, with 17 bases between the two ends. The CDR3 is 14 residues long. In germline, CDR1 is MNHEY, CDR2 SMNVEV (reference sequence). CDR3 sequence reads: CASSRNAWGDGYTF. CDR3 bases: TGTGCCAGCAGCCGAAATGCGTGGGGGGATGGCTACACCTTC.

The chain employs TRBV10-2 and TRBJ2-1; D is unclear. Germline lookup yields CDR1 WSHSY and CDR2 SAAADI. Trimming pared 5 bases from V and 10 bases from J, leaving 9 bases between. The CDR3 consists of 11 residues. The CDR3 coding sequence is TGCGCCAGCAGTCCCTTAGTGGAGCAGTTCTTC. This codes for CASSPLVEQFF.

This clone was seen a single time. The chain employs TRBV12-3 or TRBV12-4 and TRBJ2-5; no firm D call. V was pared by 6 bases and J by 5 bases, with 10 bases between. This CDR3 comprises 12 residues. CDR3 sequence (DNA): TGTGCCAGCAGACAACAGTTGGAGACCCAGTACTTC. It codes for CASRQQLETQYF.

The J gene is TRBJ2-1, the V gene TRBV27; 12 bases are a match to TRBD2. With 6 bases clipped from V and 4 bases from J, the junction kept 1 base outside the gene matches. This CDR3 is built from 14 residues. The germline V gene encodes CDR1 MNHEY and CDR2 SMNVEV (reference sequence). The CDR3 is CASRLAGGYNEQFF. CDR3 nucleotides: TGTGCCAGCAGGCTAGCGGGGGGGTACAATGAGCAGTTCTTC.

V is TRBV29-1 and J is TRBJ2-1; 12 nucleotides align to TRBD2. Germline CDR1 SQVTM, CDR2 ANQGSEA. J lost 4 bases, V lost 8 bases, and 12 bases had no gene match. The CDR3 is 16 residues long. The CDR3 nucleotides read TGCAGCTCCCTGTCTCGCGGACTAGCGGGGTACAATGAGCAGTTCTTC. As protein: CSSLSRGLAGYNEQFF.

This sequence joins TRBV4-3 and TRBJ2-2; tentatively, D is TRBD1 (5 bases). V dropped 11 bases and J dropped 3 bases, with 13 bases sitting between them. The CDR3 spans 13 residues. The germline gives CDR1 LGHNA, CDR2 YSLEER. The CDR3 coding sequence is TGCGCCGCCCGTCAGGGTCACACCGGGGAGCTGTTTTTT. Protein: CAARQGHTGELFF.

This sequence joins TRBV6-1 and TRBJ1-3; D is unresolved. V lost 4 bases to trimming and J lost 0 bases, with 13 bases between them. The CDR3 is 16 amino acids. Per the germline V gene, CDR1 is MNHNS and CDR2 is SASEGT. The chain's CDR3 is CASSGPDGFSGNTIYF. As DNA, the CDR3 is TGTGCCAGCAGTGGCCCCGACGGGTTCTCTGGAAACACCATATATTTT.

The rearrangement uses TRBV5-5 and TRBJ2-1; 12 nucleotides agree with TRBD1. The CDR3 totals 16 residues. Trimming at V came to 4 bases and at J to 8 bases, leaving 10 bases not matched to a gene. Germline CDR1 and CDR2: SGHKS and YYEKEE (reference sequence). As DNA, the CDR3 is TGTGCCAGCAGCCTAACCGGGACAGGGGGCATTGATGAGCAGTTCTTC. Translating gives CASSLTGTGGIDEQFF.